Below, 15 T cell receptor beta chains from the same sample are listed, as sequenced in a study of blood T cell repertoires in COVID-19. Measured with immunoSEQ multiplex PCR; TCRdb has only the in-frame clones, and not every one. The sample lists 250,000 to 300,000 clones, 75% to 90% occurring once. Sequenced: peripheral blood. The receptors originated from a woman aged 70-85 years with COVID-19, enrolled during active disease.

This sequence joins TRBV6-2 or TRBV6-3 and TRBJ1-2; 7 nucleotides align to TRBD1. J lost 8 bases, V lost 6 bases, and 6 bases had no gene match. The germline CDR1 and CDR2 sequences are MNHEY and SVGEGT. The CDR3 has 12 amino acids. This CDR3 reads CASSTGVGGYTF. As DNA, the CDR3 is TGTGCCAGCAGCACAGGGGTCGGCGGCTACACCTTC.

Details on this clone: This CDR3 is also generated by other DNA sequences in the sample. The chain joins TRBV28 to TRBJ1-2; TRBD1 aligns across 8 bases. CDR1 and CDR2 (germline): MDHEN, SYDVKM. Germline trimming cut 7 bases from V and 7 bases from J; bases unmatched to any gene: 8. The CDR3 runs 13 residues. This CDR3 reads CASTRQGRSGYTF. The CDR3 DNA follows: TGTGCCAGCACTCGACAGGGGAGGAGTGGCTACACCTTC.

This clone was recorded once. This chain links TRBV11-2 with TRBJ1-1; D ambiguous. The CDR3 is 12 residues long. CDR1 is SGHAT, CDR2 FQNNGV, per germline. Trimming stripped 7 bases from V and 7 bases from J, with 13 bases between. The CDR3 loop reads CASTINLGEAFF. CDR3 bases: TGTGCCAGCACCATAAATCTAGGTGAAGCTTTCTTT.

The chain carries TRBV29-1 and TRBJ2-4; D is uncertain. The CDR3 contains 12 residues. V was clipped by 4 bases and J by 6 bases, with 10 bases between them. Looked up from germline, CDR1 is SQVTM and CDR2 is ANQGSEA. CDR3: CSVALDGNIQYF. The DNA of the CDR3 is TGCAGCGTTGCCCTAGACGGAAACATTCAGTACTTC.

This clone appeared a few times. This chain connects TRBV24-1 to TRBJ2-2; TRBD1 matches at 8 bases. After removal of 3 bases from V and 4 bases from J, the junction contained 9 bases not matched to a gene. This CDR3 has 17 residues. Per germline, CDR1 KGHDR and CDR2 SFDVKD. The CDR3 coding sequence is TGTGCCACCAGTGATCTCGCAGGGGGCGGTTTCACCGGGGAGCTGTTTTTT. Protein product: CATSDLAGGGFTGELFF.

The chain joins TRBV4-1 to TRBJ2-5; possibly TRBD1 for D (6 bases). V lost 6 bases and J 5 bases, leaving 13 bases between the germline ends. The CDR3 has 13 amino acids. CDR1 is MGHRA, CDR2 YSYEKL, per germline. In DNA, the CDR3 is TGCGCCAGCAGGGGGGCAGACGGGGAGACCCAGTACTTC. Protein product: CASRGADGETQYF.

This chain uses TRBV3-1 (or the pseudogene TRBV3-2) with TRBJ2-7, with 8 bases identical to TRBD2. Germline assignment: CDR1 LGHDT and CDR2 YNNKEL (reference sequence). The J segment lost 0 bases and the V segment lost 1 base, leaving 5 bases of the junction unmatched. This CDR3 has 16 amino acids. CDR3 DNA: TGTGCCAGCAGCCAAGGGGGCGGGGGGTTCTCCTACGAGCAGTACTTC. Translation gives CASSQGGGGFSYEQYF.

The gene calls are TRBV30 and TRBJ2-7; possible D gene TRBD1, 5 bases. V was trimmed by 2 bases and J by 0 bases, leaving 17 bases between them. The CDR3 consists of 16 residues. The germline V gene has CDR1 GTSNPN and CDR2 SVGIG (reference sequence). CDR3 nucleotide sequence: TGTGCCTGGAGTAAAATTAGGGGCTTCAGCTCCTACGAGCAGTACTTC. This gives the protein CAWSKIRGFSSYEQYF.

The rearrangement joins TRBV9 to TRBJ2-7, with D possibly matching TRBD2 (7 bases). This CDR3 is built from 14 residues. The V gene's germline CDR1 is SGDLS and CDR2 YYNGEE. Trimming removed 2 bases at V and 2 bases at J, with 11 bases between. CDR3 nucleotides: TGTGCCAGCAGCGTCGGGGGGCCTACCTACGAGCAGTACTTC. Translated, it gives CASSVGGPTYEQYF.

The chain carries TRBV7-2 and TRBJ1-4; tentatively, D is TRBD1 (5 bases). Germline V gives CDR1 SGHTA, CDR2 FQGNSA. Trimming took off 4 bases at V and 5 bases at J, with 8 bases between the two ends. This CDR3 has 13 residues. CDR3 DNA: TGTGCCAGCAGCTACGACAGCAATGAAAAACTGTTTTTT. Protein sequence: CASSYDSNEKLFF.

The V and J genes are TRBV4-2 and TRBJ2-1, with 7 nucleotides matching TRBD2. The germline CDR1 and CDR2 sequences are LGHNA and YNFKEQ. This CDR3 spans 16 amino acids. After removal of 0 bases from V and 5 bases from J, the junction contained 7 bases not matched to a gene. The CDR3 region is CASSQDKASGNNEQFF. In DNA form, the CDR3 reads TGTGCCAGCAGCCAAGATAAGGCTAGCGGTAACAATGAGCAGTTCTTC.

The chain couples TRBV28 to TRBJ1-6; D perhaps matches TRBD1 (5 bases). The germline CDR1 and CDR2 sequences are MDHEN and SYDVKM. This CDR3 contains 14 residues. Deletions cut 4 bases from V and 10 bases from J, with 14 bases between. The CDR3 reads CASSSGLGPSPLHF. The CDR3 nucleotides are TGTGCCAGCAGTTCAGGGTTGGGGCCCTCACCCCTCCACTTT.

This clone was counted between two and nine times. The chain uses TRBV4-1 and TRBJ1-4, with TRBD1 matching 7 bases. The germline V gene has CDR1 MGHRA and CDR2 YSYEKL. The CDR3 runs to 13 residues. After removal of 8 bases from V and 7 bases from J, the junction contained 7 bases not matched to a gene. The CDR3 protein is CASRGGNGEKLFF. CDR3 coding DNA: TGCGCCAGCCGAGGGGGCAATGGTGAAAAACTGTTTTTT.

This sequence joins TRBV18 and TRBJ1-3, with unresolved D. Germline CDR1 is KGHSH and CDR2 is LQKENI. This CDR3 contains 15 residues. V lost 3 bases and J lost 0, with 9 bases in between. In nucleotides, the CDR3 is TGTGCCAGCTCACCCGTTTCGGGCTCTGGAAACACCATATATTTT. Translation: CASSPVSGSGNTIYF.

V usage is TRBV7-3 and J usage is TRBJ1-1; TRBD1 matches 8 bases. J gave up 7 bases and V 2 bases, and 9 bases lay outside the gene matches. CDR3 length: 15 residues. Germline CDR1 is SGHTA and CDR2 is FQGTGA. Written as DNA, the CDR3 is TGTGCCAGCAGCTTACAGGGGGCCTCTATTGATGAAGCTTTCTTT. This translates into CASSLQGASIDEAFF.